The entry below gives a single T cell receptor beta chain sequence along with its context. In the original processing: It was from reference gene primer amplification that nucleated cell counts were estimated. Sequencing used immunoSEQ multiplex PCR; TCRdb keeps in-frame clones, though not all of them. The V and J calls and clone size were taken over from that table, and D and trimming were inferred from the DNA. Altogether approximately 180,000 clones are present, around 73% being singletons, with the ten largest covering approximately 15%. The CDR3 runs to 16 residues. Everyone who took part was 18 to 89 years old, and they came from about two dozen US areas. The sample comes from a study of blood T cell repertoires in COVID-19.

The sequenced material came from PBMCs or T cells enriched from blood (not recorded which). The V gene is TRBV21-1, the J gene TRBJ2-3; the tabulated D call, TRBD2, remains unverified against the DNA. TRBV21-1 is recorded as a pseudogene. This TCR derives from a woman aged 45-65 years who had recovered from COVID-19. CDR3 DNA: TGTGCCAGCAGCGAGGGAGGTGTGGGGCCACCAGATACGCAGTATTTT. This encodes CASSEGGVGPPDTQYF.